The 29 T cell receptor beta chains below come from one sample, sequenced in a study of blood T cell repertoires in COVID-19. Sequencing used immunoSEQ multiplex PCR; TCRdb keeps in-frame clones, though not all of them. Of around 220,000 clones in the sample, over 80% were seen once. Source material: PBMCs or T cells enriched from blood (not recorded which). The receptors were gathered from a woman aged 18-29 years who had recovered from COVID-19.

The chain joins TRBV19 to TRBJ1-2; TRBD1 aligns across 7 bases. J was trimmed by 0 bases and V by 5 bases; bases with no gene match: 12. Germline V gene data show CDR1 as LNHDA and CDR2 as SQIVND (reference sequence). The CDR3 contains 17 residues. The CDR3 loop is CASSLTGALAPNYGYTF. CDR3 DNA: TGTGCCAGTAGTCTAACAGGGGCGCTAGCCCCTAACTATGGCTACACCTTC.

On this clone: Additional DNA sequences in this sample encode the identical CDR3. CDR3 in DNA: TGTGCCAGCAGCAGGGACAGGGCCCAAGAGACCCAGTACTTC. Amino acid sequence: CASSRDRAQETQYF. V gene TRBV5-4 combines with J gene TRBJ2-5; 9 bases align to TRBD1. This CDR3 has 14 residues. CDR1 and CDR2 (germline): SGHNT, YYREEE (reference sequence). Trimming at V came to 4 bases and at J to 1 base, leaving 2 bases not matched to a gene.

The chain is built from TRBV5-1 and TRBJ2-2; 7 positions match TRBD1. Germline CDR1 is SGHRS and CDR2 is YFSETQ. This CDR3 is 15 amino acids long. The J segment lost 6 bases and the V segment lost 5 bases, leaving 10 bases of the junction unmatched. CDR3 nucleotides: TGCGCCAGCAGGGTCGGGACAGTGAGGGCCGGGGAGCTGTTTTTT. It codes for CASRVGTVRAGELFF.

The chain joins TRBV6-1 to TRBJ2-7, with 7 bases aligning to TRBD1. The CDR3 runs to 14 residues. Per germline, CDR1 MNHNS and CDR2 SASEGT. V lost 0 bases, J lost 4 bases, and 3 bases stayed unmatched. Here the CDR3 reads CASSEAPQGYEQYF. For the CDR3, the DNA is TGTGCCAGCAGTGAAGCGCCACAGGGGTACGAGCAGTACTTC.

The chain uses TRBV7-3 and TRBJ1-5; 7 bases are a match to TRBD1. Germline CDR1 and CDR2: SGHTA and FQGTGA. V shed 6 bases, J shed 14 bases, and the junction held 10 bases outside the gene matches. The CDR3 loop spans 12 amino acids. In DNA, the CDR3 is TGTGCCAGCAGTGAAGGTGAGGGACAGAAGCATTTT. Translated: CASSEGEGQKHF.

V is TRBV6-6 and J is TRBJ1-4; 7 bases are a match to TRBD1. Germline CDR1 reads MNHNY; CDR2 reads SVGAGI (reference sequence). The CDR3 loop spans 16 amino acids. V shed 6 bases, J shed 8 bases, and the junction held 15 bases outside the gene matches. CDR3 in amino acids: CASSDPLTGRREKLFF. The CDR3 bases are TGTGCCAGCAGCGATCCCTTGACAGGGCGAAGGGAAAAACTGTTTTTT.

J is TRBJ1-5 and V is TRBV19, with 11 bases identical to TRBD1. The germline V gene has CDR1 LNHDA and CDR2 SQIVND (reference sequence). The ends lost 3 bases at V and 6 bases at J; junction bases unmatched: 4. The CDR3 is 15 amino acids. CDR3 nucleotide sequence: TGTGCCAGTAGTATGGGACAGGGGGTAACTCAGCCCCAGCATTTT. Translated: CASSMGQGVTQPQHF.

This clone was found once. The chain recombines TRBV9 with TRBJ1-6; D is perhaps TRBD1 (5 bases). Looked up from germline, CDR1 is SGDLS and CDR2 is YYNGEE. The CDR3 has 14 residues. V was trimmed by 1 base and J by 7 bases, leaving 9 bases between them. The CDR3 DNA is TGTGCCAGCAGCGTATCGGGGGGGAATTCACCCCTCCACTTT. Translating it yields CASSVSGGNSPLHF.

The chain links TRBV10-3 to TRBJ1-2; 11 bases agree with TRBD1. The V and J ends lost 6 bases and 5 bases, in that order; junction bases with no gene match: 5. Germline CDR1 ENHRY, CDR2 SYGVKD. The length of the CDR3 is 14 residues. CDR3 protein: CAIRKGQGVYGYTF. The CDR3 DNA sequence: TGTGCCATCAGGAAGGGACAGGGGGTTTATGGCTACACCTTC.

V usage is TRBV9 and J usage is TRBJ2-1, with 9 bases identical to TRBD2. Germline lookup yields CDR1 SGDLS and CDR2 YYNGEE. The V and J ends lost 4 bases and 0 bases, in that order; junction bases with no gene match: 5. The length of the CDR3 is 16 residues. The chain's CDR3 is CASSLLAGHSYNEQFF. In DNA, the CDR3 is TGTGCCAGCAGCCTTCTAGCGGGACACTCCTACAATGAGCAGTTCTTC.

The chain combines TRBV7-2 with TRBJ1-1; D is perhaps TRBD1 (5 bases). The CDR3 loop spans 14 amino acids. CDR1 is SGHTA, CDR2 FQGNSA, per germline. Trimming took off 5 bases at V and 1 base at J, with 11 bases between the two ends. The CDR3 DNA reads as TGTGCCAGCAGCCCCTGGGGCGGGAACACTGAAGCTTTCTTT. This encodes CASSPWGGNTEAFF.

The chain uses TRBV5-1 and TRBJ2-4; 8 nucleotides align to TRBD1. The CDR3 extends over 17 amino acids. Germline assignment: CDR1 SGHRS and CDR2 YFSETQ. V shed 4 bases, J shed 0 bases, and the junction held 9 bases outside the gene matches. In nucleotides, the CDR3 is TGCGCCAGCAGCGCCCATACAGGGGGAATAGCCAAAAACATTCAGTACTTC. The encoded protein is CASSAHTGGIAKNIQYF.

The chain couples TRBV4-1 to TRBJ1-5; TRBD1 aligns across 8 bases. V lost 3 bases and J lost 4; bases outside the gene matches: 11. The length of the CDR3 is 17 residues. Germline loops: CDR1 MGHRA, CDR2 YSYEKL. CDR3 loop: CASSHSGVHRGNQPQHF. In nucleotides, the CDR3 is TGCGCCAGCAGCCACTCCGGTGTTCACAGGGGGAATCAGCCCCAGCATTTT.

CDR3 loop: CASSLTHFGTGSSHSSYEQYF. The CDR3, as DNA: TGTGCCAGCAGTTTAACACACTTTGGGACAGGGTCTTCGCACAGCTCCTACGAGCAGTACTTC. This chain uses TRBV27 with TRBJ2-7, with TRBD1 identical over 9 bases. Germline CDR1 and CDR2: MNHEY and SMNVEV (reference sequence). J lost 0 bases, V lost 2 bases, and 20 bases had no gene match. This CDR3 has 21 amino acids.

J is TRBJ2-6 and V is TRBV5-1, with TRBD2 matching over 13 bases. With V trimmed by 7 bases and J by 2 bases, 0 bases remained unmatched. CDR3 length: 15 amino acids. Germline assignment: CDR1 SGHRS and CDR2 YFSETQ. The CDR3 here is CASGLAGAGANVLTF. Here the CDR3 DNA reads TGCGCCAGCGGACTAGCGGGAGCTGGGGCCAACGTCCTGACTTTC.

The chain uses TRBV5-6 and TRBJ2-3, with TRBD1 as a possible D gene (5 bases). The germline gives CDR1 SGHDT, CDR2 YYEEEE. The length of the CDR3 is 15 residues. V lost 1 base and J lost 0, with 9 bases in between. CDR3 coding DNA: TGTGCCAGCAGCTTGCTGCCAGGGAGCACAGATACGCAGTATTTT. Residues: CASSLLPGSTDTQYF.

The V and J genes are TRBV19 and TRBJ2-3; TRBD2 matches 10 bases. V shed 3 bases, J shed 3 bases, and the junction held 3 bases outside the gene matches. Germline values: CDR1 LNHDA, CDR2 SQIVND (reference sequence). CDR3 length: 15 residues. The CDR3 sequence: CASSILAGVTDTQYF. The CDR3 nucleotides are TGTGCCAGTAGTATCCTAGCGGGAGTTACAGATACGCAGTATTTT.

V gene TRBV28 combines with J gene TRBJ1-1; D is uncertain. This CDR3 contains 13 residues. With 3 bases removed from V and 1 base from J, the gap between germline ends came to 6 bases. Germline V gene data show CDR1 as MDHEN and CDR2 as SYDVKM. CDR3 nucleotide sequence: TGTGCCAGCAGTTTTTATTGGAACACTGAAGCTTTCTTT. Encoded protein: CASSFYWNTEAFF.

V is TRBV7-9 and J is TRBJ2-7, with TRBD1 as a possible D gene (6 bases). Germline V gene lookup returns CDR1 SEHNR and CDR2 FQNEAQ (reference sequence). The ends were cut back, 6 bases at V and 6 bases at J, with 12 bases in the middle. The CDR3 extends over 12 amino acids. The CDR3: CASSPGTIEQYF. The CDR3 nucleotides are TGTGCCAGCAGTCCTGGGACAATCGAGCAGTACTTC. The whole variable domain, filled in from reference TRBV7-9 and TRBJ2-7, reads DTGVSQNPRHKITKRGQNVTFRCDPISEHNRLYWYRQTLGQGPEFLTYFQNEAQLEKSRLLSDRFSAERPKGSFSTLEIQRTEQGDSAMYLCASSPGTIEQYFGPGTRLTVT.

CDR3 bases: TGTGCCAGCAGCATACAACGGACAGGTATCTATGGCTACACCTTC. Translation: CASSIQRTGIYGYTF. This chain connects TRBV7-2 to TRBJ1-2, with TRBD1 matching over 7 bases. J gave up 4 bases and V 5 bases, and 10 bases lay outside the gene matches. CDR1 and CDR2 from the germline V gene are SGHTA and FQGNSA. The CDR3 is made up of 15 amino acids.

The V gene is TRBV5-6, the J gene TRBJ1-4; 8 bases agree with TRBD1. Germline loops: CDR1 SGHDT, CDR2 YYEEEE. The CDR3 length is 15 residues. V shed 1 base and J 7 bases; nucleotides not matched to a gene: 6. The CDR3 coding sequence is TGTGCCAGCAGCTTGTACGGGGGACAGGTTGAAAAACTGTTTTTT. Residues: CASSLYGGQVEKLFF.

The chain recombines TRBV27 with TRBJ1-5; D is uncertain. This CDR3 region has 13 residues. V lost 2 bases, J lost 5 bases, and 7 bases lay in between. Germline values: CDR1 MNHEY, CDR2 SMNVEV (reference sequence). For the CDR3, the DNA is TGTGCCAGCAGTTTAGGTCCAGATCAGCCCCAGCATTTT. The encoded protein is CASSLGPDQPQHF.

This sequence joins TRBV24-1 and TRBJ2-3, with 11 bases identical to TRBD2. J was trimmed by 4 bases and V by 3 bases; bases with no gene match: 17. The CDR3 contains 20 residues. Germline V lookup: CDR1 KGHDR, CDR2 SFDVKD. The chain's CDR3 is CATSDGKIAGGPEWPDTQYF. CDR3 coding DNA: TGTGCCACCAGTGATGGGAAGATAGCGGGGGGGCCCGAGTGGCCAGATACGCAGTATTTT.

On this clone itself: The germline gene is not matched at one end of the junction; a read error may be the cause. CDR3 in DNA: TGTGCCACCAGCCGAGAGGGTTTAGGGCTTGCGGGGGGGCACATGGAGACCCAGTACTTC. Translated: CATSREGLGLAGGHMETQYF. The chain employs TRBV15 and TRBJ2-5, with 9 positions matching TRBD2. This CDR3 is built from 20 residues. Germline-derived CDR1 and CDR2 are LNHNV and YYDKDF (reference sequence).

The rearrangement links TRBV18 to TRBJ1-1; 7 nucleotides line up with TRBD1. V dropped 3 bases and J dropped 6; count of bases not matched to a gene: 7. The CDR3 sequence is 14 residues long. Germline V gene data show CDR1 as KGHSH and CDR2 as LQKENI. CDR3 bases: TGTGCCAGCTCACCGGCGACAGGGTTGCCTGAAGCTTTCTTT. Translated, it gives CASSPATGLPEAFF.

The chain has TRBV10-3 and TRBJ2-7; D may be TRBD1 (5 bases). Trimming removed 2 bases at V and 4 bases at J, with 15 bases between. The CDR3 is 15 amino acids. Per germline, CDR1 ENHRY and CDR2 SYGVKD. The CDR3 nucleotides read TGTGCCATCAGTGAGGGTGGGGCAGGGTGGTACGAGCAGTACTTC. It yields the protein CAISEGGAGWYEQYF.

This clone was picked up one time. The CDR3 DNA reads as TGTGCTAGTGGTTTGGCCAGGGGGAGAGGAAACACCATATATTTT. Amino acids: CASGLARGRGNTIYF. V and J are TRBV12-5 and TRBJ1-3; 7 bases fit TRBD1. Germline CDR1 LGHNT, CDR2 FRNRAP. J gave up 4 bases and V 1 base, and 4 bases lay outside the gene matches. This CDR3 region has 15 residues.

The chain joins TRBV9 to TRBJ2-2; 8 nucleotides line up with TRBD1. Germline trimming cut 0 bases from V and 3 bases from J; bases unmatched to any gene: 4. Germline values: CDR1 SGDLS, CDR2 YYNGEE. The CDR3 is 16 amino acids. The CDR3 sequence is CASSVGQGADTGELFF. DNA of the CDR3: TGTGCCAGCAGCGTAGGGCAGGGGGCGGACACCGGGGAGCTGTTTTTT.

The genes are TRBV21-1 and TRBJ1-2. TRBV21-1 is assigned pseudogene status. The CDR3 is made up of 15 amino acids. For the CDR3, the DNA is TGTGCCAGCAGCAAAGACGGAGGTGGTAACTATGGCTACACCTTC. It encodes CASSKDGGGNYGYTF.